This section outlines one T cell receptor (beta chain) sequence together with its context. The antigen is undetermined. The CDR3 is 13 residues long. The V and J ends lost 8 bases and 0 bases respectively, with 7 bases between them. The germline CDR1 and CDR2 sequences are KGHDR and SFDVKD. This entry is derived from a study of T cell responses to AZD1222 COVID-19 vaccine. Overall study results and limits: The study sampled repertoires only after the peak T cell response. Donors were mostly white British, more females; clonal diversity possibly underestimated. As reported, nearly half of all spike-specific TCRs target variant regions that are unmutated.

The assay was immunoSEQ multiplex PCR, and TCRdb's table has in-frame clones only and misses some. Of more than 100,000 clones listed, approximately 88% are singletons. This receptor was obtained from an adult in good health. The chain links TRBV24-1 to TRBJ1-5; D gene unclear. Sequenced here: peripheral blood, sampled on day 0 of AZD1222 vaccination. This CDR3 reads CATIERSNQPQHF. CDR3 in DNA: TGTGCCACCATCGAACGTAGCAATCAGCCCCAGCATTTT.